Only one count was recorded for the clone carrying this T cell receptor beta chain. Its antigen is as yet unknown. These data are taken from a study of T cell repertoires in cytomegalovirus infection. Study results and caveats: Cumulative frequency of public TCR beta families picked out carriers of CMV plus the relevant HLA.

Germline V gene data show CDR1 as SGHVT and CDR2 as SQSDAQ. The V segment lost 5 bases and the J segment 7 bases; nucleotides outside the gene matches: 6. CDR3 length equals 14 residues. Via MiXCR, TCRdb re-called the reads, giving one row per CDR3 protein. The sample lists approximately 110,000 distinct CDR3 sequences, under 50% occurring once. The receptor was derived from a human donor in good health (CMV status not recorded). Some clones in this sample may be carry-over from other donors' samples. The chain combines TRBV7-4 with TRBJ1-5, with 9 positions matching TRBD1. Material: CD8+ T cells from cultured PBMCs, obtained from culture after CMV antigen stimulation. CDR3 amino acids: CASSIGQGTQPQHF. CDR3 coding DNA: TGTGCCAGCAGCATCGGACAGGGGACCCAGCCCCAGCATTTT. The whole variable domain, remainder taken from reference TRBV7-4 and TRBJ1-5, is GAGVSQSPRYKVAKRGRDVALRCDSISGHVTLYWYRQTLGQGSEVLTYSQSDAQRDKSGRPSGRFSAERPERSVSTLKIQRTEQGDSAVYLCASSIGQGTQPQHFGDGTRLSIL.